This is a list of T cell receptor beta chains from one sample in a study of blood T cells in healthy people across ages. TCRdb recomputed calls from the 5' RACE reads with MiXCR, one row per CDR3 protein. The data contain about a million distinct CDR3 sequences, 30% to 40% of them singletons. What was sequenced was blood. The receptors originated from a man younger than 35 in good health. Both conserved end residues are part of each CDR3.

V	J	CDR3
TRBV20-1	TRBJ1-2	CSARADSQYGYTF
TRBV20-1	NA	CSAAGLAGAYNEQYF
TRBV4-1	TRBJ1-2	CASSQASRILTF
TRBV12-3/TRBV12-4	TRBJ1-5	CACSQQGNQPRHF
TRBV20-1	TRBJ1-5	CSASAGGDQPQHF
TRBV6-6	TRBJ1-4	CASSYTTGRDEKLFF
TRBV4-3	TRBJ2-1	CASSQDRRGEQFF
TRBV11-2	TRBJ2-1	CASSLVVGAREQFF
TRBV5-1	TRBJ2-7	CASSLEVDRGSYNEQYF
TRBV2	TRBJ2-3	CASSENSREGTQYF
TRBV6-5	TRBJ1-1	CASIRGAEAFF
TRBV14	TRBJ2-4	CASSQDWSNIQYF
TRBV20-1	TRBJ1-5	CSAITGTLNRPQHF
TRBV10-3	TRBJ2-3	CAISDQGADTQYF
TRBV14	TRBJ2-7	CASSYGTGRYEQYF
TRBV2	TRBJ1-2	CAINLNYGYTF
TRBV2	TRBJ2-2	CASGRWVGELFF
TRBV11-2	TRBJ1-2	CASSATGPYGYTF
TRBV20-1	TRBJ2-4	CSARPGILAKNIQYF
TRBV5-6	TRBJ1-2	CASSLYFGVEGLGYTF
TRBV27	TRBJ2-7	CAVGLPAYEQYF
TRBV2	TRBJ1-2	CASSDTDVGYGYTF
TRBV12-3/TRBV12-4	TRBJ1-1	CASREEQGATEAFF
TRBV5-6	TRBJ2-5	CVSSLRTGHQETQYF
TRBV6-1	TRBJ2-5	CASSGHRTGEKYF
TRBV28	TRBJ1-4	CANRGPTGLNEKLFF
TRBV15	TRBJ1-1	CATSREAGRDEAFF
TRBV4-2	TRBJ1-6	CASSQGRGWHNSPLHF
TRBV5-1	TRBJ1-2	CASSYGTRLNYGYTF
TRBV20-1	TRBJ2-1	CSARDEIHNEQFF
TRBV20-1	TRBJ2-3	CSAVAGGPDTQYF
TRBV24-1	TRBJ2-4	CATSETSGQGRNIQYF
TRBV6-5	TRBJ2-7	CASSYSTPSYNEQYF
TRBV6-5	TRBJ1-1	CASSYGQMNTEAFF
TRBV4-3	TRBJ1-3	CASSQDTTSGNTIYF
TRBV6-6	TRBJ1-1	CASSYPGTQSTEAFF
TRBV7-9	TRBJ2-3	CAGSHRTSVGTDTQYF
TRBV7-2	TRBJ1-4	CASRSQAGEEKLFF
TRBV29-1	TRBJ1-1	CSVGVQGSEAFF
TRBV6-2/TRBV6-3	TRBJ1-1	CASIQLTVVGTEAFF
TRBV18	TRBJ1-1	CASSPLKGLNTEAFF
TRBV15	TRBJ1-2	CATSSLQGARNIANYGYTF
TRBV28	TRBJ2-3	CASSPGRSTDTQYF